Listed here are 2 T cell receptor beta chains from one sample, sequenced in a study of OX40 agonist ivuxolimab in advanced cancers. The assay was immunoSEQ multiplex PCR, and TCRdb's table has in-frame clones only and misses some. The sample carries about 77,000 clones, about 90% recorded once. Sequenced material: CD4+ or CD8+ T cells sorted from blood, taken in a trial of the OX40 agonist ivuxolimab. These receptors originate from an adult with an advanced solid tumor such as melanoma, head and neck, liver or kidney cancer.

J is TRBJ1-5 and V is TRBV7-2; maybe TRBD1 (5 bases). CDR3 length equals 14 residues. V was cut by 1 base and J by 3 bases, with 7 bases left in between. Looked up from germline, CDR1 is SGHTA and CDR2 is FQGNSA. The CDR3 DNA follows: TGTGCCAGCAGCTTAGGCAGGGTCAATCAGCCCCAGCATTTT. Protein product: CASSLGRVNQPQHF.

The chain recombines TRBV30 with TRBJ1-3; D uncertain. The CDR3 contains 13 residues. V was cut by 4 bases and J by 0 bases, with 7 bases left in between. Per the germline V gene, CDR1 is GTSNPN and CDR2 is SVGIG (reference sequence). In nucleotides, the CDR3 is TGTGCCTGGACGGGAGACTCTGGAAACACCATATATTTT. Translated: CAWTGDSGNTIYF. The variable domain in full, completed from reference TRBV30 and TRBJ1-3, reads SQTIHQWPATLVQPVGSPLSLECTVEGTSNPNLYWYRQAAGRGLQLLFYSVGIGQISSEVPQNLSASRPQDRQFILSSKKLLLSDSGFYLCAWTGDSGNTIYFGEGSWLTVV.